This section outlines one T cell receptor beta chain sequence together with its context. Its antigen is unidentified. Using a J-beta primer mix together with a sample-barcoded 5' primer, a second PCR was run for 7 to 11 cycles. Each CDR3 protein gets one entry after TCRdb re-called the 5' RACE reads with MiXCR. This sample has about 640,000 distinct CDR3 sequences, with around three fifths found just once. V lost 5 bases to trimming and J lost 0 bases, with 11 bases between them. CDR1 and CDR2 from the germline V gene are SQVTM and ANQGSEA. This CDR3 has 14 amino acids. These data come from a study of blood T cells in healthy people across ages. Study-wide results and caveats: Roughly linear age-related decline in beta diversity appeared, significant by age approximately 41. The study lacked donor CMV status, which possibly confounded expanded clonotype changes. It was not possible, with unsorted PBMCs, to conclusively compare naive and antigen-experienced cells.

Sequenced input: blood. The chain has TRBV29-1 and TRBJ2-1, with D perhaps TRBD2 (5 bases). The sequence was collected from a man aged 55 to 70 in good health. The CDR3 sequence: CSVSDLYSYNEQFF. DNA for the CDR3: TGCAGCGTTTCGGACTTGTACTCCTACAATGAGCAGTTCTTC.